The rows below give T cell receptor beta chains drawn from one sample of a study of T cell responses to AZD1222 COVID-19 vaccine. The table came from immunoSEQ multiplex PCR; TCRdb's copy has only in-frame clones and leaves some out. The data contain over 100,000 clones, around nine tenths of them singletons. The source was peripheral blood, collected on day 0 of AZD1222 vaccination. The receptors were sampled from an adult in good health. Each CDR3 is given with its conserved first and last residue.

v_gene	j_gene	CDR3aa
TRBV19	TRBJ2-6	CASSMRTGGGSGANVLTF
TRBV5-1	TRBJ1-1	CASSLVPLGDRKNTEAFF
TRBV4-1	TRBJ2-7	CASSQDPDRAEQYF
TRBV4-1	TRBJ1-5	CASSARPGQPQHF
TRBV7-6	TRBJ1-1	CATVGVVVSMNTEAFF
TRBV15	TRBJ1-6	CATSRGHSYNSPLHF
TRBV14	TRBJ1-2	CASSQYIGDGYTF
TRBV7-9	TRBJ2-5	CASSLNPVDSKETQYF
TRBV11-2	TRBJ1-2	CASSLAGIANYGYTF
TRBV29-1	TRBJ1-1	CSAAGGVNTEAFF
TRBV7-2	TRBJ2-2	CASSPTRGLAGTGELFF
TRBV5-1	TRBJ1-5	CASSLNPQDSNQPQHF
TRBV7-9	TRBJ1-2	CASSSTGGSGYYGYTF
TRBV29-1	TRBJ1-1	CSVDQGIAFF
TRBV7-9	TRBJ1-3	CASRRGSGNTIYF
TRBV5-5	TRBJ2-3	CASSLGGRSTDTQYF
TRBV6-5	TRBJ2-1	CASLQGYEQFF
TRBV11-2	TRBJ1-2	CASSPGTGGFGGYTF
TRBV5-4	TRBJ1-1	CASSGEWGGNTEAFF
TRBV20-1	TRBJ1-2	CSATLPYGYTF
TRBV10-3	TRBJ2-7	CAISETHPSSYEQYF
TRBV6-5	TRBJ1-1	CASSYQGTRRNTEAFF
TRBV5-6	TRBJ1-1	CASSLERDRAPEAFF
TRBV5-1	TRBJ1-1	CASSLGASTEAFF
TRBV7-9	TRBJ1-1	CASSTGTGFYENTEAFF
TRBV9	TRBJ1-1	CASSEVFANTEAFF
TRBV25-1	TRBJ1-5	CASSEFNQPQHF
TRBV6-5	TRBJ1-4	CASRRTGDEKLFF
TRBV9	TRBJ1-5	CASSRGQGASPQHF
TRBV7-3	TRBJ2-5	CASSLSNQETQYF
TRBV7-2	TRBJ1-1	CASSLVDSGATEAFF
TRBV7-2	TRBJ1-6	CASSLEGQVLSPLHF
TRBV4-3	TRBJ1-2	CASSQAPSGRWGYTF
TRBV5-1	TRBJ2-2	CASSPPRTGNTGELFF
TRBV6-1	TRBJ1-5	CASSQGQGSNQPQHF
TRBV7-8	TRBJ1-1	CASSRTGTGTAEAFF
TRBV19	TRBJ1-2	CASSDRSSSRRRGRGYTF
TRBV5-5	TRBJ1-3	CASSLGGGSGNTIYF
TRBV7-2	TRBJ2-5	CAIFRTGRAQETQYF
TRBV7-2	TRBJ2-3	CASSLSVSRTDTQYF
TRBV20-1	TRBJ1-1	CSAREGGKAFF
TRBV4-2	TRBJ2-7	CASSQDTGGASYEQYF
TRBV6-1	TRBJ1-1	CASSEPGQLTEAFF
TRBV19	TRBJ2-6	CASNDDRPLSGANVLTF
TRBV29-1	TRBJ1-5	CSEDYCRNQPQHF
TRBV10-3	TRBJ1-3	CAISESLSSGNTIYF